This T cell receptor (beta chain) was sequenced in a study of blood T cell repertoires in COVID-19. Overall study context: PBMCs, B-cell-depleted T cells, or T cells provided the cDNA or gDNA that made up the material.

Clinical history as reported by participants underpinned cohort assignment. With V trimmed by 8 bases and J by 3 bases, 6 bases remained unmatched. The CDR3 is 13 amino acids. The germline gives CDR1 SNHLY, CDR2 FYNNEI. Assay used: immunoSEQ multiplex PCR; TCRdb lists only in-frame clones, some missing. The sample shows around 140,000 clones, 87% of them seen only once. The receptor's source is a man aged 55 to 70 who had recovered from COVID-19. Sequenced material: PBMCs or T cells enriched from blood (not recorded which). This chain connects TRBV2 to TRBJ2-5; 7 positions match TRBD1. The CDR3 bases are TGTGCCAGCGAAGGGGGCCGCGAAGAGACCCAGTACTTC. As protein: CASEGGREETQYF.